One and the same sample provided the 25 T cell receptor beta chains below, sequenced in a study of cytomegalovirus exposure and HLA in healthy donors. The PCR ran on 60 Vbeta and 13 Jbeta primers. Sequencing was performed with immunoSEQ multiplex PCR; in TCRdb, only in-frame clones are kept and a portion is missing. This table holds 100,000 to 150,000 clones, 70% to 85% found once. The sample taken for sequencing was PBMCs. All receptors derive from a boy between 10 and 17 years old in good health and CMV-seronegative.

The rearrangement links TRBV30 to TRBJ1-4; the D is unclear. CDR3 length equals 11 residues. Trimming pared 0 bases from V and 12 bases from J, leaving 8 bases between. Germline CDR1 GTSNPN, CDR2 SVGIG (reference sequence). The CDR3: CAWSVRVELFF. As DNA, the CDR3 is TGTGCCTGGAGTGTACGGGTTGAACTGTTTTTT.

V usage is TRBV5-1 and J usage is TRBJ1-1; 8 bases map to TRBD1. J was trimmed by 0 bases and V by 3 bases; bases with no gene match: 4. Per germline, CDR1 SGHRS and CDR2 YFSETQ. CDR3 length: 15 residues. This CDR3 reads CASSSTGVMNTEAFF. For the CDR3, the DNA is TGCGCCAGCAGCTCGACAGGGGTCATGAACACTGAAGCTTTCTTT.

The CDR3 DNA reads as TGCAGCGTTTCTCCAGGAAGACAGGGGCAGGACGTCCTGACTTTC. This translates into CSVSPGRQGQDVLTF. This chain links TRBV29-1 with TRBJ2-6; 8 bases are a match to TRBD1. Germline CDR1 SQVTM, CDR2 ANQGSEA. V trimming: 5 bases; J trimming: 11 bases; junction bases outside the gene matches: 14. The CDR3 has 15 residues.

The CDR3 bases are TGTGCCAGCAGCCAGTTAAGCGGGGCGAGCTCCTACGAGCAGTACTTC. Protein: CASSQLSGASSYEQYF. The chain carries TRBV4-2 and TRBJ2-7; 7 nucleotides line up with TRBD2. Per germline, CDR1 LGHNA and CDR2 YNFKEQ. V lost 3 bases to trimming and J lost 0 bases; unmatched junction nucleotides: 8. This CDR3 spans 16 amino acids.

This chain joins TRBV19 and TRBJ1-2; D gene uncertain. The CDR3 runs 13 residues. In germline, CDR1 is LNHDA, CDR2 SQIVND (reference sequence). Trimming removed 4 bases from V and 6 bases from J, with 12 bases in between. Here the CDR3 DNA reads TGTGCCAGTAGTACCCCGAAAGCGGATGGCTACACCTTC. Encoded protein: CASSTPKADGYTF.

The chain carries TRBV10-3 and TRBJ2-1, with 12 bases matching TRBD2. This CDR3 is 14 amino acids long. V lost 3 bases to trimming and J lost 8 bases; unmatched junction nucleotides: 2. Germline V CDR1 and CDR2: ENHRY, SYGVKD. The chain's CDR3 is CAISDLAGGDEQFF. DNA for the CDR3: TGTGCCATCAGTGACCTAGCGGGAGGGGATGAGCAGTTCTTC.

CDR3 residues: CASNSGLGDTQYF. As DNA, the CDR3 is TGTGCCAGCAACAGCGGGCTCGGGGATACGCAGTATTTT. The chain employs TRBV25-1 and TRBJ2-3, with D perhaps matching TRBD2 (6 bases). The CDR3 covers 13 residues. From germline, CDR1 is MGHDK and CDR2 SYGVNS. V lost 7 bases and J lost 6, with 14 bases in between. The full variable domain, with the rest looked up from reference TRBV25-1 and TRBJ2-3, is EADIYQTPRYLVIGTGKKITLECSQTMGHDKMYWYQQDPGMELHLIHYSYGVNSTEKGDLSSESTVSRIRTEHFPLTLESARPSHTSQYLCASNSGLGDTQYFGPGTRLTVL.

In its sample, this clone was seen a few times. V and J are TRBV15 and TRBJ1-1; TRBD1 matches at 7 bases. This CDR3 is 15 amino acids long. Germline values: CDR1 LNHNV, CDR2 YYDKDF (reference sequence). After removal of 0 bases from V and 5 bases from J, the junction contained 6 bases not matched to a gene. The CDR3 sequence: CATSRDRNRGTEAFF. The CDR3, as DNA: TGTGCCACCAGCAGAGATCGGAACAGGGGAACTGAAGCTTTCTTT.

This sequence joins TRBV6-5 and TRBJ2-7, with D possibly matching TRBD1 (5 bases). Germline V CDR1 and CDR2: MNHEY, SVGAGI. V lost 8 bases, J lost 5 bases, and 19 bases lay in between. The length of the CDR3 is 14 residues. CDR3 coding DNA: TGTGCCAGCGGCCCCCCGACCCCAGGGCACGAGCAGTACTTC. This gives the protein CASGPPTPGHEQYF.

The chain combines TRBV30 with TRBJ1-1; D may be TRBD1 (6 bases). The germline V gene encodes CDR1 GTSNPN and CDR2 SVGIG (reference sequence). The length of the CDR3 is 12 residues. The V end was cut by 2 bases, the J end by 5 bases, with 9 bases between. CDR3 bases: TGTGCCTGGAGTACAGGGAGAACTGAAGCTTTCTTT. This gives the protein CAWSTGRTEAFF.

The chain carries TRBV9 and TRBJ1-2; TRBD1 matches 7 bases. Losses at the gene ends were 5 bases for V and 2 bases for J; bases not matched to a gene: 15. This CDR3 has 17 residues. Germline loops: CDR1 SGDLS, CDR2 YYNGEE. The CDR3 loop reads CASSLRVVAQGNYGYTF. CDR3 DNA sequence: TGTGCCAGCAGTTTAAGAGTTGTCGCACAGGGGAACTATGGCTACACCTTC.

The chain recombines TRBV5-4 with TRBJ2-3, with D possibly matching TRBD2 (6 bases). This CDR3 is built from 14 residues. Trimming took off 4 bases at V and 0 bases at J, with 9 bases between the two ends. The germline CDR1 and CDR2 sequences are SGHNT and YYREEE (reference sequence). For the CDR3, the DNA is TGTGCCAGCAGCCGGACTATTAGCACAGATACGCAGTATTTT. Its protein product is CASSRTISTDTQYF.

The chain recombines TRBV29-1 with TRBJ2-3; TRBD2 aligns across 7 bases. V lost 5 bases to trimming and J lost 4 bases; unmatched junction nucleotides: 3. This CDR3 is 12 amino acids long. Germline V gives CDR1 SQVTM, CDR2 ANQGSEA. CDR3 amino acids: CSVRGLADTQYF. As DNA, the CDR3 is TGCAGCGTTCGCGGACTAGCAGATACGCAGTATTTT.

The J gene is TRBJ2-7, the V gene TRBV5-1; 8 bases fit TRBD1. The ends lost 0 bases at V and 6 bases at J; junction bases unmatched: 5. The germline V gene encodes CDR1 SGHRS and CDR2 YFSETQ. The length of the CDR3 is 14 residues. CDR3 residues: CASSLVSGGGEQYF. Written as DNA, the CDR3 is TGCGCCAGCAGCTTGGTTTCAGGGGGCGGCGAGCAGTACTTC.

The chain couples TRBV7-8 to TRBJ2-7; TRBD2 aligns across 10 bases. The CDR3 has 17 amino acids. The germline gives CDR1 SGHVS, CDR2 FQNEAQ. With V trimmed by 3 bases and J by 1 base, 9 bases remained unmatched. The CDR3 nucleotides are TGTGCCAGCAGCTTTTGGACTAGCGGACTCCCATCCTACGAGCAGTACTTC. The encoded protein is CASSFWTSGLPSYEQYF. The full variable domain, in which reference TRBV7-8 and TRBJ2-7 provide the parts outside the CDR3, is GAGVSQSPRYKVAKRGQDVALRCDPISGHVSLFWYQQALGQGPEFLTYFQNEAQLDKSGLPSDRFFAERPEGSVSTLKIQRTQQEDSAVYLCASSFWTSGLPSYEQYFGPGTRLTVT.

The V and J genes are TRBV6-5 and TRBJ2-7; D perhaps matches TRBD1 (6 bases). V lost 5 bases, J lost 1 base, and 15 bases lay in between. The CDR3 totals 15 residues. CDR1 is MNHEY and CDR2 is SVGAGI in the germline V gene. CDR3 in amino acids: CASSRRQERSYEQYF. In DNA form, the CDR3 reads TGTGCCAGCAGTCGCCGACAGGAGAGATCCTACGAGCAGTACTTC.

V and J are TRBV7-2 and TRBJ2-5; TRBD2 might be the D (7 bases). The CDR3 totals 15 residues. Germline lookup yields CDR1 SGHTA and CDR2 FQGNSA. V was shortened by 4 bases and J by 5 bases, with 17 bases between the two germline ends. CDR3 amino acids: CASSWGGGGAETQYF. The CDR3 region has the DNA TGTGCCAGCAGCTGGGGGGGCGGGGGCGCGGAGACCCAGTACTTC.

The genes are TRBV15 and TRBJ2-7; no reliable D call. V was clipped by 4 bases and J by 3 bases, with 7 bases between them. This CDR3 contains 12 residues. Germline V CDR1 and CDR2: LNHNV, YYDKDF (reference sequence). In nucleotides, the CDR3 is TGTGCCACCAGCACAGGCAGCTACGAGCAGTACTTC. The encoded protein is CATSTGSYEQYF.

The chain combines TRBV5-1 with TRBJ2-5; 10 bases map to TRBD2. CDR1 and CDR2 (germline): SGHRS, YFSETQ. The V and J ends lost 5 bases and 3 bases, in that order; junction bases with no gene match: 13. This CDR3 comprises 17 residues. This chain's CDR3 is CASSGARRAGGEETQYF. The DNA of the CDR3 is TGCGCCAGCAGTGGGGCGAGGAGAGCGGGAGGGGAAGAGACCCAGTACTTC.

The rearrangement links TRBV27 to TRBJ2-5; 8 nucleotides match TRBD1. This CDR3 is 15 amino acids long. Germline V CDR1 and CDR2: MNHEY, SMNVEV (reference sequence). V was clipped by 5 bases and J by 5 bases; unmatched bases: 10. CDR3 sequence: CASSLGTGLSETQYF. The CDR3 bases are TGTGCCAGCAGTCTAGGGACAGGCCTTTCGGAGACCCAGTACTTC.

This clone was detected once. The chain recombines TRBV5-4 with TRBJ2-1; TRBD1 agrees at 12 bases. V lost 0 bases to trimming and J lost 5 bases; unmatched junction nucleotides: 3. Germline CDR1 is SGHNT and CDR2 is YYREEE (reference sequence). This CDR3 is 16 amino acids long. Here the CDR3 DNA reads TGTGCCAGCAGCTTGGATGGGACAGGGGGCAACAATGAGCAGTTCTTC. This translates into CASSLDGTGGNNEQFF.

The chain recombines TRBV7-3 with TRBJ2-7; D possibly corresponds to TRBD2 (5 bases). This CDR3 spans 14 amino acids. Germline CDR1 is SGHTA and CDR2 is FQGTGA. V lost 4 bases and J lost 0, with 10 bases in between. The CDR3: CASSSSGLSYEQYF. CDR3 sequence (DNA): TGTGCCAGCAGCTCCAGCGGACTCTCCTACGAGCAGTACTTC.

The V call is TRBV5-1, the J call TRBJ1-1; no clear D. From germline, CDR1 is SGHRS and CDR2 YFSETQ. CDR3 length: 14 residues. Trimming pared 0 bases from V and 0 bases from J, leaving 6 bases between. Here the CDR3 DNA reads TGCGCCAGCAGCTTGGGACTGATGAACACTGAAGCTTTCTTT. Its translation is CASSLGLMNTEAFF.

The chain uses TRBV23-1 and TRBJ2-1, with TRBD1 matching 7 bases. TRBV23-1 is an ORF, with its function uncertain. Germline trimming cut 3 bases from V and 4 bases from J; bases unmatched to any gene: 6. The CDR3 length is 15 residues. CDR3 sequence: CASSHRQGYYNEQFF. CDR3 nucleotide sequence: TGCGCCAGCAGTCATCGACAGGGATATTACAATGAGCAGTTCTTC.

CDR3 amino acids: CASSYETSDPGELFF. The DNA of the CDR3 is TGTGCCAGCAGTTACGAGACTAGTGATCCCGGGGAGCTGTTTTTT. The chain is built from TRBV6-5 and TRBJ2-2, with D possibly TRBD2 on 6 matching bases. Germline CDR1 reads MNHEY; CDR2 reads SVGAGI. V was clipped by 2 bases and J by 6 bases, with 13 bases between them. The CDR3 has 15 amino acids.